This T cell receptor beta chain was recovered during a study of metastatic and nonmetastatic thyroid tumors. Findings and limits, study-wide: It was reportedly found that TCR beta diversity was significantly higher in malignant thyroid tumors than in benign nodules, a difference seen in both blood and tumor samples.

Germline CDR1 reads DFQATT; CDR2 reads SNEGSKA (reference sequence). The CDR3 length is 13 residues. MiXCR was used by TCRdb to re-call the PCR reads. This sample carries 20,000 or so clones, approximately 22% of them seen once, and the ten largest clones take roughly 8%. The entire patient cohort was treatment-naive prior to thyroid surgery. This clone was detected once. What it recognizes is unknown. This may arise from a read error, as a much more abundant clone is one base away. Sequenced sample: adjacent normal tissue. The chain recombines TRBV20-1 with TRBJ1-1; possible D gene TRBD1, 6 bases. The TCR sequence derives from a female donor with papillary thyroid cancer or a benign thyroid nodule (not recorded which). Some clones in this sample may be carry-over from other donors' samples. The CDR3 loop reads CSASGGAGAESFF. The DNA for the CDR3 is TGCAGTGCTAGCGGGGGCGCGGGTGCTGAATCTTTCTTT.